This entry lists 18 T cell receptor beta chains sequenced from one sample in a study of CD8 T cells in ankylosing spondylitis (dated 2017 in TCRdb). No antigens are known for them. The method behind the library was 5' RACE. The sequencer was an Illumina HiSeq 2500. The raw public data were reprocessed by TCRdb itself: fastp quality trimming at Q25, MiXCR clonotype calling, in-frame beta chains only. A single entry per CDR3 protein holds the most common genes and DNA from its merged rows. Recorded for this sample are fewer than 500,000 distinct CDR3 sequences; 20% to 25% of them occurred a single time. The ten largest clones capture about 17% of the sample. Results and caveats for the whole study, not just this receptor: A TCR beta motif made up of eight or nine highly homologous amino acid variants appeared to be characteristic of blood from ankylosing spondylitis patients.

Source material: blood, either unsorted or a sorted T cell fraction (not recorded which). The receptors derive from a male donor with ankylosing spondylitis.

The chain combines TRBV6-2 or TRBV6-3 with TRBJ2-3; D gene unclear. V gave up 6 bases and J gave up 3 bases, with 13 bases separating them. The CDR3 contains 14 residues. Germline assignment: CDR1 MNHEY and CDR2 SVGEGT. The CDR3 sequence: CASSPQGRTDTQYF. In DNA form, the CDR3 reads TGTGCCAGCAGCCCCCAAGGGCGGACAGATACGCAGTATTTT.

This clonotype was recorded a few times. J is TRBJ2-3 and V is TRBV5-6; D is ambiguous. V dropped 4 bases and J dropped 4 bases, with 7 bases sitting between them. The CDR3 has 12 amino acids. Germline CDR1 and CDR2: SGHDT and YYEEEE. The CDR3 sequence is CASSRTPDTQYF. The CDR3, as DNA: TGTGCCAGCAGCAGGACCCCAGATACGCAGTATTTT.

The J gene is TRBJ1-4, the V gene TRBV9; tentative D call: TRBD1 (6 bases). There are 16 residues in the CDR3. Germline loops: CDR1 SGDLS, CDR2 YYNGEE. V lost 0 bases and J 5 bases, leaving 14 bases between the germline ends. This CDR3 is CASSVDGTTGNEKLFF. In DNA form, the CDR3 reads TGTGCCAGCAGCGTAGACGGAACCACAGGGAATGAAAAACTGTTTTTT.

This clonotype showed up just a few times. The CDR3 reads CASSTRRGNYGYTF. The DNA for the CDR3 is TGTGCCAGTAGTACCCGTCGGGGGAACTATGGCTACACCTTC. This chain joins TRBV19 and TRBJ1-2, with D possibly matching TRBD1 (5 bases). Trimming took 4 bases from V and 2 from J, leaving 11 bases between them. Germline lookup yields CDR1 LNHDA and CDR2 SQIVND (reference sequence). CDR3 length: 14 residues.

This chain connects TRBV11-3 to TRBJ2-7, with 10 bases matching TRBD1. The V gene's germline CDR1 is SGHNT and CDR2 YENEEA. V gave up 1 base and J gave up 5 bases; unmatched junction bases: 5. The CDR3 has 15 amino acids. The CDR3 sequence is CASSLVSGQGDEQYF. CDR3 sequence (DNA): TGTGCCAGCAGCTTAGTCTCTGGACAGGGGGACGAGCAGTACTTC.

This clonotype was found a few times. The rearrangement joins TRBV10-1 to TRBJ2-1, with 8 bases that match TRBD1. The V segment lost 5 bases and the J segment 4 bases; nucleotides outside the gene matches: 10. The CDR3 spans 16 residues. Germline loops: CDR1 WNHNN, CDR2 SYGVQD (reference sequence). The CDR3 loop reads CASSISLGQGYNEQFF. In DNA, the CDR3 is TGCGCCAGCAGTATAAGTTTAGGACAGGGATACAATGAGCAGTTCTTC.

The chain uses TRBV6-1 and TRBJ1-1, with TRBD1 matching over 10 bases. This CDR3 contains 16 residues. From germline, CDR1 is MNHNS and CDR2 SASEGT. J gave up 5 bases and V 6 bases, and 12 bases lay outside the gene matches. Written as DNA, the CDR3 is TGTGCCAGCAGAAGTCCCGGGACAGGGGTGCGGACTGAAGCTTTCTTT. It codes for CASRSPGTGVRTEAFF.

The gene calls are TRBV2 and TRBJ1-1; 8 bases align to TRBD1. CDR3 length equals 14 residues. CDR1 SNHLY and CDR2 FYNNEI come from the germline V gene. Trimming at V came to 6 bases and at J to 4 bases, leaving 7 bases not matched to a gene. DNA of the CDR3: TGTGCCAGCAGGGACGACAGGGGTCTCACTGAAGCTTTCTTT. Its protein product is CASRDDRGLTEAFF.

V gene TRBV4-2 combines with J gene TRBJ2-5; TRBD2 agrees at 7 bases. Trimming cost V 3 bases and J 4 bases; bases outside gene matches: 17. Germline V CDR1 and CDR2: LGHNA, YNFKEQ. The CDR3 has 18 residues. The DNA for the CDR3 is TGTGCCAGCAGCCACAACGGTTTTAGCGGAGGGGAGGGAGAGACCCAGTACTTC. Encoded protein: CASSHNGFSGGEGETQYF.

This clonotype turned up a few times. The V call is TRBV11-3, the J call TRBJ2-1; D is unresolved. The V and J ends lost 5 bases and 4 bases respectively, with 18 bases between them. Germline loops: CDR1 SGHNT, CDR2 YENEEA. The CDR3 contains 16 residues. As DNA, the CDR3 is TGTGCCAGCAGCGCACCCCCCGTCGGTGCATACAATGAGCAGTTCTTC. Its protein product is CASSAPPVGAYNEQFF.

The chain employs TRBV20-1 and TRBJ2-1; TRBD2 matches 12 bases. The CDR3 spans 16 residues. Per germline, CDR1 DFQATT and CDR2 SNEGSKA (reference sequence). V shed 0 bases and J 8 bases; nucleotides not matched to a gene: 8. CDR3 loop: CSARDLTSGRLDEQFF. As DNA, the CDR3 is TGCAGTGCTAGAGATCTGACTAGCGGGAGATTAGATGAGCAGTTCTTC.

This sequence joins TRBV5-1 and TRBJ1-1; the D gene is possibly TRBD1 (5 bases). The length of the CDR3 is 13 residues. Germline V gene data show CDR1 as SGHRS and CDR2 as YFSETQ. Trimming took 4 bases from V and 4 from J, leaving 11 bases between them. CDR3 loop: CASSRGTGTEAFF. For the CDR3, the DNA is TGCGCCAGCAGCCGGGGGACGGGCACTGAAGCTTTCTTT.

This clonotype was recorded a few times. The chain carries TRBV18 and TRBJ2-2; 8 bases align to TRBD1. V lost 4 bases to trimming and J lost 3 bases; unmatched junction nucleotides: 1. This CDR3 is built from 14 residues. Germline-derived CDR1 and CDR2 are KGHSH and LQKENI. CDR3 region: CASSQGQDTGELFF. In nucleotides, the CDR3 is TGTGCCAGCTCACAGGGACAGGACACCGGGGAGCTGTTTTTT.

The chain joins TRBV20-1 to TRBJ2-4, with 7 nucleotides matching TRBD1. V lost 5 bases to trimming and J lost 8 bases; unmatched junction nucleotides: 6. The CDR3 length is 12 residues. Per the germline V gene, CDR1 is DFQATT and CDR2 is SNEGSKA (reference sequence). The CDR3 spells CSASPTGDIQYF. The CDR3 DNA reads as TGCAGTGCTTCTCCTACAGGGGACATTCAGTACTTC.

The chain couples TRBV30 to TRBJ1-5; possible D gene TRBD1, 6 bases. V lost 0 bases and J lost 0, with 12 bases in between. This CDR3 has 16 residues. Germline V gene data show CDR1 as GTSNPN and CDR2 as SVGIG (reference sequence). The CDR3 reads CAWSVQDSYSNQPQHF. As DNA, the CDR3 is TGTGCCTGGAGTGTACAGGACAGCTATAGCAATCAGCCCCAGCATTTT.

The J gene is TRBJ1-6, the V gene TRBV15; 8 bases line up with TRBD1. CDR1 LNHNV and CDR2 YYDKDF come from the germline V gene (reference sequence). The CDR3 is 15 amino acids. The J segment lost 10 bases and the V segment lost 5 bases, leaving 10 bases of the junction unmatched. CDR3 in DNA: TGTGCCACCAGCGCTAGGACAGGGAGGCACTCACCCCTCCACTTT. Translating it yields CATSARTGRHSPLHF.

The chain recombines TRBV3-1 with TRBJ2-5, with TRBD1 matching over 8 bases. Trimming cost V 5 bases and J 4 bases; bases outside gene matches: 9. Germline CDR1 and CDR2: LGHDT and YNNKEL (reference sequence). This CDR3 contains 15 residues. The CDR3 DNA reads TGTGCCAGCAGCGCACAGGGGGTGGTCGGAGAGACCCAGTACTTC. Its translation: CASSAQGVVGETQYF.

The genes are TRBV20-1 and TRBJ2-7, with D maybe TRBD1 (5 bases). V was trimmed by 4 bases and J by 4 bases, leaving 23 bases between them. Germline loops: CDR1 DFQATT, CDR2 SNEGSKA (reference sequence). This CDR3 is built from 16 residues. CDR3 region: CSATFGQGRTPYEQYF. The CDR3 DNA sequence: TGCAGTGCTACCTTCGGGCAGGGTCGAACACCGTACGAGCAGTACTTC.